What follows is one T cell receptor beta chain and its context. The antigen is not known. The sample comes from a study of cytomegalovirus exposure and HLA in healthy donors. Study observations and caveats: Later analysis demonstrated an association between a missense DCLRE1C variant and TCR beta V- and J-gene trimming. An Asian-associated ancestry cluster reportedly showed fewer N-insertions than the approximately 670-donor mean in a later analysis. Productive rates of about 87% or about 30% were seen for most TCR beta V segments in an earlier analysis.

Investigators did not record CMV serostatus for this donor. The germline CDR1 and CDR2 sequences are SGHNT and YENEEA. The CDR3 is made up of 14 amino acids. V was pared by 5 bases and J by 0 bases, with 11 bases between. PCR employed 60 Vbeta and 13 Jbeta primers. The protocol was immunoSEQ multiplex PCR, while the TCRdb copy is restricted to in-frame clones and leaves out a portion. The profile shows 75,000 to 90,000 clones, approximately 80% of them singletons. The origin of this receptor is a human donor in good health. This rearrangement joins TRBV11-3 to TRBJ2-7; D call uncertain. The sequenced sample was PBMCs. CDR3 sequence: CASSHRGNSYEQYF. As DNA, the CDR3 is TGTGCCAGCAGCCACCGTGGCAACTCCTACGAGCAGTACTTC.